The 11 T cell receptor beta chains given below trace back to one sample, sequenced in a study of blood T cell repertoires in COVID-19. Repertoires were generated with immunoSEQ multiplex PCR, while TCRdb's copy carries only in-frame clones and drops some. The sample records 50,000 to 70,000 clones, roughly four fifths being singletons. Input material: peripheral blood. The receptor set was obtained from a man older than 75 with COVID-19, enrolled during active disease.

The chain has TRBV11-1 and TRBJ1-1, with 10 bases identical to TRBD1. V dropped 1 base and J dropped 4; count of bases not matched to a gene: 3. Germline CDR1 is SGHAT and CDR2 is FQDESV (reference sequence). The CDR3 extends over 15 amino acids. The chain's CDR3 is CASSLEGQGLTEAFF. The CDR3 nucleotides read TGTGCCAGCAGCTTAGAGGGACAGGGGCTCACTGAAGCTTTCTTT.

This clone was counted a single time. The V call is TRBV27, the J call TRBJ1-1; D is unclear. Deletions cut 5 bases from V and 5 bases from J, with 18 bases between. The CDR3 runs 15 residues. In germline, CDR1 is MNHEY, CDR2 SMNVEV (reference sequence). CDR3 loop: CASSPIMRVRTEAFF. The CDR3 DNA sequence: TGTGCCAGCAGTCCGATCATGAGGGTGAGGACTGAAGCTTTCTTT.

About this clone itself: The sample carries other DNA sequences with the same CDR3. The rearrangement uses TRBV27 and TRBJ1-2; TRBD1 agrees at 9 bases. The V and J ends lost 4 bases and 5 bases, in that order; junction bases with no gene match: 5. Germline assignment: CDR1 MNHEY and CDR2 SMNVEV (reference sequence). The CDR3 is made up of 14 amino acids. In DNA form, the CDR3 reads TGTGCCAGCAGTTCCGGGACAGGGATATATGGCTACACCTTC. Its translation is CASSSGTGIYGYTF.

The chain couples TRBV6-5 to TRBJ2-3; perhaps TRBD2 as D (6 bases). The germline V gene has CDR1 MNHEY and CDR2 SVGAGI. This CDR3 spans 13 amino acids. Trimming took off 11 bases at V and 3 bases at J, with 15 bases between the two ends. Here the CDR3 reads CACCRDLTDTQYF. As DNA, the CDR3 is TGTGCCTGCTGCCGGGACTTGACAGATACGCAGTATTTT.

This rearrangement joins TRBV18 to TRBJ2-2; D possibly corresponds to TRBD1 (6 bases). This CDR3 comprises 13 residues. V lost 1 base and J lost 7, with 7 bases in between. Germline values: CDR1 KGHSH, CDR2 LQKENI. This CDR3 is CASSPQGVGELFF. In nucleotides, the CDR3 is TGTGCCAGCTCACCACAGGGGGTCGGGGAGCTGTTTTTT.

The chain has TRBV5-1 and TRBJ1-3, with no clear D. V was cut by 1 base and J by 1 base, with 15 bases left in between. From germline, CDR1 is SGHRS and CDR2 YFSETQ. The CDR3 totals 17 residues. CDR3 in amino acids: CASSLNPTPTSGNTIYF. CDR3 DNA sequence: TGCGCCAGCAGCTTGAATCCCACACCCACATCTGGAAACACCATATATTTT.

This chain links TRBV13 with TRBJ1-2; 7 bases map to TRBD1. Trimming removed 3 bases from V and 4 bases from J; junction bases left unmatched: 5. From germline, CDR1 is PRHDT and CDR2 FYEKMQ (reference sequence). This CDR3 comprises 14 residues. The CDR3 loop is CASSFGQAGYGYTF. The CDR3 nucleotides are TGTGCCAGCAGCTTCGGACAGGCTGGCTATGGCTACACCTTC.

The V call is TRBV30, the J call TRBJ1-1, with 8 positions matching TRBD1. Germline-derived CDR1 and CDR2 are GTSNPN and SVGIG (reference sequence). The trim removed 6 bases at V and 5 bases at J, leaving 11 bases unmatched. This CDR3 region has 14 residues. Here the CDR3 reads CACENRGLGTEAFF. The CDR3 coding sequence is TGTGCCTGTGAGAACAGGGGGTTAGGAACTGAAGCTTTCTTT. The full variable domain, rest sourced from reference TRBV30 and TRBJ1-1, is SQTIHQWPATLVQPVGSPLSLECTVEGTSNPNLYWYRQAAGRGLQLLFYSVGIGQISSEVPQNLSASRPQDRQFILSSKKLLLSDSGFYLCACENRGLGTEAFFGQGTRLTVV.

The CDR3 sequence: CASSIRTAMNTEAFF. CDR3 DNA: TGTGCCAGTAGTATTCGGACAGCTATGAACACTGAAGCTTTCTTT. The rearrangement links TRBV19 to TRBJ1-1, with a weak D call TRBD1 (6 bases). V lost 3 bases to trimming and J lost 0 bases, with 11 bases between them. The CDR3 has 15 amino acids. Germline loops: CDR1 LNHDA, CDR2 SQIVND (reference sequence).

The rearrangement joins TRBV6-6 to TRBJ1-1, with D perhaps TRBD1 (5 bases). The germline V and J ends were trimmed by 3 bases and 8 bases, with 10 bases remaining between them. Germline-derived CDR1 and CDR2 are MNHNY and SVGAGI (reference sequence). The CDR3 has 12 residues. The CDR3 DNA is TGTGCCAGCAGTTATCAGGGTTGGGAAGCTTTCTTT. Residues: CASSYQGWEAFF.

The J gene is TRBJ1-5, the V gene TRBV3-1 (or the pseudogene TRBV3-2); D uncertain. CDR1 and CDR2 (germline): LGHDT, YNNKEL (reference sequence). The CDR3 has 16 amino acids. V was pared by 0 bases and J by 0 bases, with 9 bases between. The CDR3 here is CASSQDGVTSNQPQHF. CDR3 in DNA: TGTGCCAGCAGCCAAGACGGGGTGACTAGCAATCAGCCCCAGCATTTT.